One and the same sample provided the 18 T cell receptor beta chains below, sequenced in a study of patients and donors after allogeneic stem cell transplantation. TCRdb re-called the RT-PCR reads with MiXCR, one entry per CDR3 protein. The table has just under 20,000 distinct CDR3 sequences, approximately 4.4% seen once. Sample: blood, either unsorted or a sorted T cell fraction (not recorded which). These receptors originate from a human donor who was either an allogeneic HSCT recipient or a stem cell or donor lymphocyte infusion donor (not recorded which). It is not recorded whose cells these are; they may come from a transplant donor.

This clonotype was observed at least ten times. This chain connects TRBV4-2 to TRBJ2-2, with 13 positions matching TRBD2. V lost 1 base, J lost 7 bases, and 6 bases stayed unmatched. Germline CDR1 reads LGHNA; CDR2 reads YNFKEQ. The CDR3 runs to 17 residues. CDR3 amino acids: CASSQVRTSGSNGELFF. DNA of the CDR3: TGTGCCAGCAGCCAAGTGCGGACTAGCGGGAGTAACGGGGAGCTGTTTTTT.

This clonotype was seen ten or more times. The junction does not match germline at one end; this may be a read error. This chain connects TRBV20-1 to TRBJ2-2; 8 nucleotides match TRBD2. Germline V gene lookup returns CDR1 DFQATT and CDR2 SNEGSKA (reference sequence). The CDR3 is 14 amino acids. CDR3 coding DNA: TGCAGTGCGAGAGCGGGGGCGAACACCGGGGAGCTGTTTTTT. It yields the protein CSARAGANTGELFF.

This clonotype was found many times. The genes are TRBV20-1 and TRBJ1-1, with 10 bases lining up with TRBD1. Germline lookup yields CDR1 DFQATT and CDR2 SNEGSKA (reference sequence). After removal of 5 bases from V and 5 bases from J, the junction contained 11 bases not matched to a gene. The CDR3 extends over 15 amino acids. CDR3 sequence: CSAPGTGVSKTEAFF. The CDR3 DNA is TGCAGTGCTCCCGGGACAGGGGTTAGTAAGACTGAAGCTTTCTTT.

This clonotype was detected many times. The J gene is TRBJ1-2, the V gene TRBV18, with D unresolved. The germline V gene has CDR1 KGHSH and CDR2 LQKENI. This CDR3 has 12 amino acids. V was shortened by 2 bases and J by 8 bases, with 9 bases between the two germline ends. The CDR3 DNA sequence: TGTGCCAGCTCACCAGGGGAGTACGGCTACACCTTC. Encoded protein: CASSPGEYGYTF.

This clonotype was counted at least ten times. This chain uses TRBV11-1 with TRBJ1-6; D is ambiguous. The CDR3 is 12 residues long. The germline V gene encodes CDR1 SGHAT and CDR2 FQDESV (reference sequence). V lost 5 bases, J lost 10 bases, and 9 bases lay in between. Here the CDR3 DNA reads TGTGCCAGCAGCGTCGAGGGCTCACCCCTCCACTTT. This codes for CASSVEGSPLHF.

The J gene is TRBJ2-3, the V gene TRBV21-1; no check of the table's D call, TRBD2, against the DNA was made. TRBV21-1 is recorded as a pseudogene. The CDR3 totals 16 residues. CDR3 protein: CASSNPSGNYTDTQYF. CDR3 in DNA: TGTGCCAGCAGCAACCCTAGCGGCAACTACACAGATACGCAGTATTTT.

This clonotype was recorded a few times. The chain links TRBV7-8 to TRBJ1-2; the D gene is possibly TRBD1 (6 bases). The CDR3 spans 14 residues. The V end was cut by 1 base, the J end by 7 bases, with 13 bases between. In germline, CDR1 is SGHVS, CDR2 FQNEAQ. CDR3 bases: TGTGCCAGCAGCTTAGGGGGGCGGGTGACTGGCTACACCTTC. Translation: CASSLGGRVTGYTF.

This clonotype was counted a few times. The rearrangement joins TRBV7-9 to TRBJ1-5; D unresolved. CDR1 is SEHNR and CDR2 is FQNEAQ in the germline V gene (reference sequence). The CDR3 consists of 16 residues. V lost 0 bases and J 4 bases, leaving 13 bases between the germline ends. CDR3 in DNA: TGTGCCAGCAGCTTAGCGATTGGCAGAATTAATCAGCCCCAGCATTTT. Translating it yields CASSLAIGRINQPQHF. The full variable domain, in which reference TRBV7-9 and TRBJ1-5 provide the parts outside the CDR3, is DTGVSQNPRHKITKRGQNVTFRCDPISEHNRLYWYRQTLGQGPEFLTYFQNEAQLEKSRLLSDRFSAERPKGSFSTLEIQRTEQGDSAMYLCASSLAIGRINQPQHFGDGTRLSIL.

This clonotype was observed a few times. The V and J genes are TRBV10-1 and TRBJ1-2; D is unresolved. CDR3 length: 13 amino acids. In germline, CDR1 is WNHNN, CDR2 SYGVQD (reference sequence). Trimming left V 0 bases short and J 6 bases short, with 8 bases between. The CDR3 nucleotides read TGCGCCAGCAGTGAGTCCTGGACGGATGGCTACACCTTC. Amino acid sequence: CASSESWTDGYTF.

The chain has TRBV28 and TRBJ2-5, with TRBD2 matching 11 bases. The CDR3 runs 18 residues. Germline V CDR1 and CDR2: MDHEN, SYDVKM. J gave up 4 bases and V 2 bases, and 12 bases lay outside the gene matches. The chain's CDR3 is CASSLAGVAGGWVETQYF. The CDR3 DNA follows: TGTGCCAGCAGTTTAGCGGGGGTAGCGGGAGGGTGGGTAGAGACCCAGTACTTC.

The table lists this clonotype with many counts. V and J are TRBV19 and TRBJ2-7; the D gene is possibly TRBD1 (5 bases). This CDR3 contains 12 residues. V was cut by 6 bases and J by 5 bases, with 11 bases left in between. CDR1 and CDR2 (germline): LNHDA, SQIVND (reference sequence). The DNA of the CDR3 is TGTGCCAGTAGCCCCCTAGGGGACGAGCAGTACTTC. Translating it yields CASSPLGDEQYF.

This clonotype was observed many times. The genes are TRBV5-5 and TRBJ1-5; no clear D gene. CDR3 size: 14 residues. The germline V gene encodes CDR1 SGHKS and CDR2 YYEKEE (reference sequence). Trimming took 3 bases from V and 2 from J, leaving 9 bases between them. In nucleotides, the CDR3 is TGTGCCAGCAGCTCCCCGGACGGCAATCAGCCCCAGCATTTT. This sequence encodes CASSSPDGNQPQHF.

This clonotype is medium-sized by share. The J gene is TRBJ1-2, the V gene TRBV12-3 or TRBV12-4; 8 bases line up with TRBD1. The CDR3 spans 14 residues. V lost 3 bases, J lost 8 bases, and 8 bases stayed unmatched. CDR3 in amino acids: CASSLRQGARGYTF. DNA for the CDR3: TGTGCCAGCAGTTTGCGGCAGGGGGCGCGGGGCTACACCTTC.

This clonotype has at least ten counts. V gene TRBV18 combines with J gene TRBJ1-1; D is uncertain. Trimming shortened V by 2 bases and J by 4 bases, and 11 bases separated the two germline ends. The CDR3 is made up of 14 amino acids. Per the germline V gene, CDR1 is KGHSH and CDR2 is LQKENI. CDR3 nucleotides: TGTGCCAGCTCACCAGGGCAGATCGGCACTGAAGCTTTCTTT. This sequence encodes CASSPGQIGTEAFF.

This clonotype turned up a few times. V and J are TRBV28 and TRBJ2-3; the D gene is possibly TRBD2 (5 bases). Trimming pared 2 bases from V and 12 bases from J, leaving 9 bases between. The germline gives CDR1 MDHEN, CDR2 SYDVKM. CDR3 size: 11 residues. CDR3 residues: CASSLGTSQYF. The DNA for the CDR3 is TGTGCCAGCAGTTTAGGAACTAGTCAGTATTTT.

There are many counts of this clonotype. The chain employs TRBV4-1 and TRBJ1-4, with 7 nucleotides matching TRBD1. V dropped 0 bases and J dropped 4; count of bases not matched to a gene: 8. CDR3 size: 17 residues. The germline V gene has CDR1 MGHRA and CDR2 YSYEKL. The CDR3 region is CASSQDVIRGVNEKLFF. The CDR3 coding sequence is TGCGCCAGCAGCCAAGATGTCATCAGGGGGGTTAATGAAAAACTGTTTTTT.

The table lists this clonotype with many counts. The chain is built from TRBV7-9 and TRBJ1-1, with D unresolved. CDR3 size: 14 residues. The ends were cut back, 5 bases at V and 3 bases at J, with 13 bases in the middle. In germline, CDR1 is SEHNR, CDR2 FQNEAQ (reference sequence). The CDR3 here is CASSGSVTYTEAFF. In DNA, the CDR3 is TGTGCCAGCAGCGGCAGCGTAACGTACACTGAAGCTTTCTTT. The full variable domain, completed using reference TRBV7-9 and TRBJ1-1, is DTGVSQNPRHKITKRGQNVTFRCDPISEHNRLYWYRQTLGQGPEFLTYFQNEAQLEKSRLLSDRFSAERPKGSFSTLEIQRTEQGDSAMYLCASSGSVTYTEAFFGQGTRLTVV.

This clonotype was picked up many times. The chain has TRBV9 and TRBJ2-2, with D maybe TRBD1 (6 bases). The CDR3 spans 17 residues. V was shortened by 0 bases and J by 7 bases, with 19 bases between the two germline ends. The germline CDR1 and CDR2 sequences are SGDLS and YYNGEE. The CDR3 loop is CASSVALRGKLGGELFF. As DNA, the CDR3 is TGTGCCAGCAGCGTAGCTTTAAGGGGGAAACTCGGCGGGGAGCTGTTTTTT.